The rows below give T cell receptor beta chains drawn from one sample of a study of T cell therapy after organ transplantation. These receptors' targets are unknown. Profiled with immunoSEQ multiplex PCR; TCRdb holds only in-frame clones, not every one. The data show over 45,000 clones, with 94% seen just once and approximately 3.4% held by the top ten. The sample consisted of CD8+ T cells from blood, taken before autologous CMV-specific T cell therapy. Receptors originate from a human patient who had received a solid organ transplant and had CMV disease. Both conserved end residues are part of each CDR3. D genes are given only for firm matches. Some rows have no size entry. The others give once, few or many, or a class for an expanded clone.

J gene: TRBJ2-1
D gene: TRBD1
clone size: -
V gene: TRBV10-1
CDR3 DNA: TGCGCCAGCAGTCCGAATCGGGCAGGGGGTTATCTGAATGAGCAGTTCTTC
CDR3 protein: CASSPNRAGGYLNEQFF

J gene: TRBJ1-1
D gene: -
clone size: -
V gene: TRBV11-2
CDR3 DNA: TGTGCCAGCAGCTCAACACCGAACACTGAAGCTTTCTTT
CDR3 protein: CASSSTPNTEAFF

J gene: TRBJ1-1
D gene: -
clone size: -
V gene: TRBV10-1
CDR3 DNA: TGCGCCAGCAGTGAGGCAGGGGTAGGGATGAACACTGAAGCTTTCTTT
CDR3 protein: CASSEAGVGMNTEAFF

J gene: TRBJ1-4
D gene: -
clone size: -
V gene: TRBV5-5
CDR3 DNA: TGTGCCAGCAGCTACGCGGGACGCTATAATGAAAAACTGTTTTTT
CDR3 protein: CASSYAGRYNEKLFF

J gene: TRBJ1-1
D gene: TRBD1
clone size: -
V gene: TRBV4-3
CDR3 DNA: TGCGCCAGCAGCCACGATGCCGGGACAGGGAGTATCAACACTGAAGCTTTCTTT
CDR3 protein: CASSHDAGTGSINTEAFF

J gene: TRBJ1-2
D gene: -
clone size: -
V gene: TRBV5-4
CDR3 DNA: TGTGCCAGCAGCGGTAGCTCTAACTATGGCTACACCTTC
CDR3 protein: CASSGSSNYGYTF

J gene: TRBJ1-1
D gene: -
clone size: -
V gene: TRBV14
CDR3 DNA: TGTGCCAGCAGCCAAGTGAACATCGAAGCTTTCTTT
CDR3 protein: CASSQVNIEAFF

J gene: TRBJ2-7
D gene: -
clone size: -
V gene: TRBV11-1
CDR3 DNA: TGTGCCAGCAGTTCAGACAGCTACGAGCAGTACTTC
CDR3 protein: CASSSDSYEQYF

J gene: TRBJ2-7
D gene: TRBD2
clone size: -
V gene: TRBV19
CDR3 DNA: TGTGCCAGTAGCCTAGCGGGGAACACTTACGAGCAGTACTTC
CDR3 protein: CASSLAGNTYEQYF

J gene: TRBJ2-7
D gene: -
clone size: -
V gene: TRBV7-9
CDR3 DNA: TGTGCCAGCAGCTCTAGGCGGCTGGGGACCTACGAGCAGTACTTC
CDR3 protein: CASSSRRLGTYEQYF

J gene: TRBJ1-1
D gene: -
clone size: -
V gene: TRBV5-8
CDR3 DNA: TGTGCCAGCAGCTTAGGGGCCCTTGGCACTGAAGCTTTCTTT
CDR3 protein: CASSLGALGTEAFF

J gene: TRBJ2-7
D gene: -
clone size: -
V gene: TRBV6-5
CDR3 DNA: TGTGCCAGCAGTCCGACAGCCATACGAGTCTACGAGCAGTACTTC
CDR3 protein: CASSPTAIRVYEQYF

J gene: TRBJ2-1
D gene: -
clone size: -
V gene: TRBV18
CDR3 DNA: TGTGCCAGCTCACCACCTCATAGCTCCTACAATGAGCAGTTCTTC
CDR3 protein: CASSPPHSSYNEQFF

J gene: TRBJ2-7
D gene: -
clone size: -
V gene: TRBV7-9
CDR3 DNA: TGTGCCAGCAGGCTACAGGGATACGAGCAGTACTTC
CDR3 protein: CASRLQGYEQYF

J gene: TRBJ1-1
D gene: -
clone size: few
V gene: TRBV6-6
CDR3 DNA: TGTGCCAGCAGTTGGCCCCAGATGAACACTGAAGCTTTCTTT
CDR3 protein: CASSWPQMNTEAFF

J gene: TRBJ1-2
D gene: -
clone size: -
V gene: TRBV18
CDR3 DNA: TGTGCCAGCTCACCCGGGCCAATGATATCGAACTATGGCTACACCTTC
CDR3 protein: CASSPGPMISNYGYTF

J gene: TRBJ1-1
D gene: -
clone size: -
V gene: TRBV27
CDR3 DNA: TGTGCCAGCAATCAGGGCACTGAAGCTTTCTTT
CDR3 protein: CASNQGTEAFF

J gene: TRBJ2-1
D gene: -
clone size: -
V gene: TRBV29-1
CDR3 DNA: TGCAGCGTTGAATGGCAGGGGACGAATGAGCAGTTCTTC
CDR3 protein: CSVEWQGTNEQFF

J gene: TRBJ2-5
D gene: -
clone size: -
V gene: TRBV27
CDR3 DNA: TGTGCCAGCAGTTTTAGGCTATCGAAAGAGACCCAGTACTTC
CDR3 protein: CASSFRLSKETQYF

J gene: TRBJ1-5
D gene: -
clone size: -
V gene: TRBV7-9
CDR3 DNA: TGTGCCAGCAGCTTCGGAGGGGAAGATCAGCCCCAGCATTTT
CDR3 protein: CASSFGGEDQPQHF

J gene: TRBJ1-1
D gene: -
clone size: -
V gene: TRBV10-3
CDR3 DNA: TGTGCCATCACCGCGGCGAAAGTGAACACTGAAGCTTTCTTT
CDR3 protein: CAITAAKVNTEAFF

J gene: TRBJ2-2
D gene: -
clone size: once
V gene: TRBV30
CDR3 DNA: TGTGCCTGGACCGGGCCTACCGGGGAGCTGTTTTTT
CDR3 protein: CAWTGPTGELFF

J gene: TRBJ2-7
D gene: -
clone size: once
V gene: TRBV27
CDR3 DNA: TGTGCCAGCAGTTTTGTGGGGACTCACTACGAGCAGTACTTC
CDR3 protein: CASSFVGTHYEQYF

J gene: TRBJ2-7
D gene: TRBD2
clone size: -
V gene: TRBV13
CDR3 DNA: TGTGCCAGCAGCCCCCGGACTAGCGGGAGGGTCTACGAGCAGTACTTC
CDR3 protein: CASSPRTSGRVYEQYF

J gene: TRBJ2-1
D gene: TRBD2
clone size: -
V gene: TRBV2
CDR3 DNA: TGTGCCAGCAGTGCAGGGACTACTCCGCGTGAGCAGTTCTTC
CDR3 protein: CASSAGTTPREQFF

J gene: TRBJ1-2
D gene: TRBD1
clone size: -
V gene: TRBV19
CDR3 DNA: TGTGCCAGTAGTGCCGGGACAGGGGACTATGGCTACACCTTC
CDR3 protein: CASSAGTGDYGYTF

J gene: TRBJ1-2
D gene: -
clone size: -
V gene: TRBV6-1
CDR3 DNA: TGTGCCAGCAGGGGACAAAGCGGGGGCCTCGATGGCTACACCTTC
CDR3 protein: CASRGQSGGLDGYTF

J gene: TRBJ1-5
D gene: TRBD1
clone size: few
V gene: TRBV5-8
CDR3 DNA: TGTGCCAGCAGCATACAGGGGTTTAGCAATCAGCCCCAGCATTTT
CDR3 protein: CASSIQGFSNQPQHF

J gene: TRBJ1-4
D gene: -
clone size: -
V gene: TRBV5-4
CDR3 DNA: TGTGCCAGCAGGGGTTCGGGGCCTAATGAAAAACTGTTTTTT
CDR3 protein: CASRGSGPNEKLFF

J gene: TRBJ2-6
D gene: -
clone size: -
V gene: TRBV5-6
CDR3 DNA: TGTGCCAGCAGCTTTTGGGGCTCTGGGGCCAACGTCCTGACTTTC
CDR3 protein: CASSFWGSGANVLTF

J gene: TRBJ1-1
D gene: -
clone size: -
V gene: TRBV7-9
CDR3 DNA: TGTGCCAGCAGCTTCGGGAGCGGGGGGTCGGACACTGAAGCTTTCTTT
CDR3 protein: CASSFGSGGSDTEAFF

J gene: TRBJ2-1
D gene: TRBD2
clone size: -
V gene: TRBV10-3
CDR3 DNA: TGTGCCATCAGTGGGACTGTTGAGACTAGCGTCGATGAGCAGTTCTTC
CDR3 protein: CAISGTVETSVDEQFF

J gene: TRBJ1-1
D gene: -
clone size: -
V gene: TRBV9
CDR3 DNA: TGTGCCAGCAGCGTAGACGTGAACACTGAAGCTTTCTTT
CDR3 protein: CASSVDVNTEAFF

J gene: TRBJ2-3
D gene: -
clone size: -
V gene: TRBV4-2
CDR3 DNA: TGTGCCAGCAGCCAAGATTGGAACATAGAACGGGGAGATACGCAGTATTTT
CDR3 protein: CASSQDWNIERGDTQYF

J gene: TRBJ1-2
D gene: -
clone size: -
V gene: TRBV5-6
CDR3 DNA: TGTGCCAGCAGCTTGGAAGGTGACACCAGTTTGTATATTGGCTACACCTTC
CDR3 protein: CASSLEGDTSLYIGYTF

J gene: TRBJ2-2
D gene: TRBD2
clone size: once
V gene: TRBV7-3
CDR3 DNA: TGTGCCAGCTCGTCTAGCGGGGGGCTGGACACCGGGGAGCTGTTTTTT
CDR3 protein: CASSSSGGLDTGELFF

J gene: TRBJ2-7
D gene: -
clone size: once
V gene: TRBV4-3
CDR3 DNA: TGCGCCAGCAGCCAAGACCTTTGGACCTCGAGCTCCTACGAGCAGTACTTC
CDR3 protein: CASSQDLWTSSSYEQYF

J gene: TRBJ2-3
D gene: -
clone size: -
V gene: TRBV7-8
CDR3 DNA: TGTGCCAGCAGCTCGGAGCGGGTCGGGCTCACAGATACGCAGTATTTT
CDR3 protein: CASSSERVGLTDTQYF

J gene: TRBJ2-7
D gene: -
clone size: -
V gene: TRBV4-2
CDR3 DNA: TGTGCCAGCAGCCAAGATCTTGGAACCTACGAGCAGTACTTC
CDR3 protein: CASSQDLGTYEQYF

J gene: TRBJ2-6
D gene: -
clone size: -
V gene: TRBV4-3
CDR3 DNA: TGCGCCAGCAGCCAAGAGAGAGGATTTGGGGCCAACGTCCTGACTTTC
CDR3 protein: CASSQERGFGANVLTF

J gene: TRBJ2-3
D gene: -
clone size: -
V gene: TRBV2
CDR3 DNA: TGTGCCAGCAGTGAAGCAAGGCCAGGGGATAGCACAGATACGCAGTATTTT
CDR3 protein: CASSEARPGDSTDTQYF

J gene: TRBJ2-7
D gene: TRBD1
clone size: -
V gene: TRBV12-5
CDR3 DNA: TGTGCTAGTGTTACCGACCCCGGGACAGGGAGCTCCTACGAGCAGTACTTC
CDR3 protein: CASVTDPGTGSSYEQYF

J gene: TRBJ1-4
D gene: -
clone size: -
V gene: TRBV4-2
CDR3 DNA: TGTGCCAGCAGTCCTGCTACAGAGGGAACGACTAATGAAAAACTGTTTTTT
CDR3 protein: CASSPATEGTTNEKLFF

J gene: TRBJ2-3
D gene: -
clone size: -
V gene: TRBV5-1
CDR3 DNA: TGCGCCAGCAGCGCCGGGGGCCTCGGGATCGGAGATACGCAGTATTTT
CDR3 protein: CASSAGGLGIGDTQYF

J gene: TRBJ2-7
D gene: -
clone size: -
V gene: TRBV9
CDR3 DNA: TGTGCCAGCAGCGTAGGGGCAGGCGTAAGCTCCTACGAGCAGTACTTC
CDR3 protein: CASSVGAGVSSYEQYF

J gene: TRBJ1-3
D gene: -
clone size: -
V gene: TRBV4-3
CDR3 DNA: TGCGCCAGCAGCATGACAGCTAACGACTTCTCTGGAAACACCATATATTTT
CDR3 protein: CASSMTANDFSGNTIYF

J gene: TRBJ1-1
D gene: TRBD1
clone size: once
V gene: TRBV13
CDR3 DNA: TGTGCCAGCAGCTTCCCGGGACAGGGGGGATTCACTGAAGCTTTCTTT
CDR3 protein: CASSFPGQGGFTEAFF

J gene: TRBJ2-2
D gene: -
clone size: once
V gene: TRBV7-2
CDR3 DNA: TGTGCCAGCAGCTTACCCCCCGGGGGTTACAACACCGGGGAGCTGTTTTTT
CDR3 protein: CASSLPPGGYNTGELFF

J gene: TRBJ1-2
D gene: TRBD1
clone size: -
V gene: TRBV5-1
CDR3 DNA: TGCGCCAGCAGCCCGGGACAGGGGGGCTATGGCTACACCTTC
CDR3 protein: CASSPGQGGYGYTF

J gene: TRBJ2-5
D gene: -
clone size: -
V gene: TRBV6-5
CDR3 DNA: TGTGCCAGCAGCAACGGACTGTTTGAGACCCAGTACTTC
CDR3 protein: CASSNGLFETQYF

J gene: TRBJ1-1
D gene: -
clone size: once
V gene: TRBV5-6
CDR3 DNA: TGTGCCAGCAGCTTGACCTTCGAGGGCAGAATGAACACTGAAGCTTTCTTT
CDR3 protein: CASSLTFEGRMNTEAFF

J gene: TRBJ1-6
D gene: -
clone size: -
V gene: TRBV5-6
CDR3 DNA: TGTGCCAGCAGCTCCTCGGACAGTAGGACCCTCCACTTT
CDR3 protein: CASSSSDSRTLHF

J gene: TRBJ1-1
D gene: -
clone size: -
V gene: TRBV19
CDR3 DNA: TGTGCCAGTAGTATCGAGCATAACACTGAAGCTTTCTTT
CDR3 protein: CASSIEHNTEAFF

J gene: TRBJ2-3
D gene: -
clone size: -
V gene: TRBV9
CDR3 DNA: TGTGCCAGCAGCGTAGGGGCGAGCACAGATACGCAGTATTTT
CDR3 protein: CASSVGASTDTQYF

J gene: TRBJ1-1
D gene: -
clone size: -
V gene: TRBV27
CDR3 DNA: TGTGCCAGCAGTTTGGAGCACATGAACACTGAAGCTTTCTTT
CDR3 protein: CASSLEHMNTEAFF

J gene: TRBJ1-3
D gene: -
clone size: few
V gene: TRBV4-3
CDR3 DNA: TGCGCCAGCAGCCAAGATTCTAACCGAGGAAACACCATATATTTT
CDR3 protein: CASSQDSNRGNTIYF